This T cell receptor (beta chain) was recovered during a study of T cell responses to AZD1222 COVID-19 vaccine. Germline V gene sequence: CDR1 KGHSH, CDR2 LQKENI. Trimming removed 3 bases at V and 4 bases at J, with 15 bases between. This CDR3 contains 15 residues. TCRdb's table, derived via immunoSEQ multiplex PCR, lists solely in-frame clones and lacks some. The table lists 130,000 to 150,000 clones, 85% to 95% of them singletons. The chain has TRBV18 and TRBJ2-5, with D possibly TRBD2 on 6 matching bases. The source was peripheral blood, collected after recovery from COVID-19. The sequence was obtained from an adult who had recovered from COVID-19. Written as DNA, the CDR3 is TGTGCCAGCTCACCGAAGCACGGGGAGGTAGAGACCCAGTACTTC. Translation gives CASSPKHGEVETQYF.